This T cell receptor beta chain originates from a study of blood T cell repertoires in COVID-19. Study-wide context: Sample material is recorded as cDNA or gDNA derived from T cells, B-cell-depleted T cells, or PBMCs.

Original processing notes: Using reference gene primer amplification, nucleated cell counts were estimated. The table came from immunoSEQ multiplex PCR; TCRdb's copy has only in-frame clones and leaves some out. V, J and clone size are those of that table, while D and trimming were read from the DNA. The profile shows about 270,000 clones, about nine tenths of them singletons. V lost 6 bases and J lost 0; bases outside the gene matches: 5. CDR3 length: 16 residues. Germline assignment: CDR1 LNHDA and CDR2 SQIVND (reference sequence). Participants were aged roughly 18 to 90 years, lived in 20 to 25 US areas, and enrolled virtually. Assignments of participants to cohorts depended upon their own reported clinical history.

This chain connects TRBV19 to TRBJ2-3; 11 nucleotides align to TRBD2. Sequenced material: PBMCs or T cells enriched from blood (not recorded which). This TCR derives from a woman between 50 and 59 years old who had recovered from COVID-19. DNA for the CDR3: TGTGCCAGTAGGAGTGGACTAGCGGGTAGCACAGATACGCAGTATTTT. Encoded protein: CASRSGLAGSTDTQYF.